This TCR beta chain originates from a study of blood T cell repertoires in COVID-19. Background on the study: T cells, B-cell-depleted T cells, or PBMCs provided the cDNA or gDNA that served as material.

The CDR3 loop spans 12 amino acids. V dropped 2 bases and J dropped 10 bases, with 11 bases sitting between them. TCRdb's copy holds only in-frame clones and misses some; the assay was immunoSEQ multiplex PCR. The sample lists about 150,000 clones, more than 75% occurring once. Source material: peripheral blood. The chain couples TRBV12-3 or TRBV12-4 to TRBJ1-1; weak D call: TRBD1 (6 bases). This TCR came from a woman aged 55-75 years with COVID-19, enrolled during active disease. In DNA form, the CDR3 reads TGTGCCAGCAGTTTAAGGGGGAGTGGAGCTTTCTTT. Its protein product is CASSLRGSGAFF.